This is a list of T cell receptor beta chains from one sample in a study of T cell repertoires in aging, cancer and after chemotherapy. Via MiXCR, TCRdb re-called the multiplex PCR reads, giving one row per CDR3 protein. This table holds 15,000 or so distinct CDR3 sequences, 21% found once. The sequenced material came from blood. The receptors derive from a human donor in good health. Both conserved end residues are part of each CDR3. A D gene is named only where the DNA matches it firmly. Expanded clones get a size class; other rows say once, few or many, or leave the size out.

d_call clone_size j_call v_call cdr3_nt cdr3_aa
- few TRBJ1-1 TRBV6-5 TGTGCCAGCAGTTACACAGGGACCTACCGGACTGAAGCTTTCTTT CASSYTGTYRTEAFF
TRBD1 - TRBJ2-7 TRBV20-1 TGCAGTGCCCGCCGTGGGGACAGTGCCTACGAGCAGTACTTC CSARRGDSAYEQYF
- once TRBJ1-1 TRBV7-9 TGTGCCAGCAGCTTAGGCGTACAGGGTGAGTTGGCCTTGGACACTGAAGCTTTCTTT CASSLGVQGELALDTEAFF
TRBD1 few TRBJ1-2 TRBV12-3/TRBV12-4 TGTGCCAGCAGCGATAGGGGGCTTGGGTATGGCTACACCTTC CASSDRGLGYGYTF
- few TRBJ1-2 TRBV20-1 TGCAGTGCTAGAGATAGCGGGAGGAACTATGGCTACACCTTC CSARDSGRNYGYTF
- - TRBJ1-1 TRBV6-2/TRBV6-3 TGTGCCAGCAACCGGGGGCGCGACACTGAAGCTTTCTTT CASNRGRDTEAFF
- few TRBJ1-2 TRBV7-9 TGTGCCAGCAGCCACGATGACTCGGCGGTCTATGGCTACACCTTC CASSHDDSAVYGYTF
TRBD1 - TRBJ1-1 TRBV6-1 TGTGCCAGCAGTCACGACAGGGCATCTCTTTCGAGCACTGAAGCTTTCTTT CASSHDRASLSSTEAFF
TRBD2 medium-sized TRBJ2-1 TRBV7-3 TGTGCCAGCAGCCCGGGACTAGCGTACAATGAGCAGTTCTTC CASSPGLAYNEQFF
- medium-sized TRBJ1-2 TRBV20-1 TGCAGTGCTACCAAGTTTAACTATGGCTACACCTTC CSATKFNYGYTF
- few TRBJ1-5 TRBV12-3/TRBV12-4 TGTGCCAGCAGCCCCCAGGGAAGGGCTCAGCCCCAGCATTTT CASSPQGRAQPQHF
TRBD1 - TRBJ1-1 TRBV6-6 TGTGCCAGCAGTCGACAGGGAGACACTGAAGCTTTCTTT CASSRQGDTEAFF
- many TRBJ1-2 TRBV5-5 TGTGCCAGCAGCTTGGGGGGGGGAGCCTATGGCTACACCTTC CASSLGGGAYGYTF
TRBD1 few TRBJ2-3 TRBV7-9 TGTGCCAGCAGCGAAGGACAGGGGGCGGCAGATACGCAGTATTTT CASSEGQGAADTQYF
- - TRBJ2-1 TRBV14 TGTGCCAGCAGCCCGATGCCGGGACTGAGAAATGAGCAGTTCTTC CASSPMPGLRNEQFF
TRBD2 few TRBJ2-5 TRBV25-1 TGTGCCAGCAGTGATCTAGCGGGGGGGCTAGAGACCCAGTACTTC CASSDLAGGLETQYF
TRBD2 - TRBJ2-1 TRBV11-3 TGTGCCAGCAGCCCCGGGACTAGCGGGGGGCCGGAGGATGAGCAGTTCTTC CASSPGTSGGPEDEQFF
- - TRBJ1-5 TRBV15 TGTGCCACCAGAAGGTCGGGGGATAGCAATCAGCCCCAGCATTTT CATRRSGDSNQPQHF
- - TRBJ2-7 TRBV2 TGTGCCAGCAGTGAAGTACCCGGACAAACTGTCTACGAGCAGTACTTC CASSEVPGQTVYEQYF
- - TRBJ1-1 TRBV6-5 TGTGCCAGCAGTATTAACCATTGGGAGAACACTGAAGCTTTCTTT CASSINHWENTEAFF
TRBD1 medium-sized TRBJ2-7 TRBV6-6 TGTGCCAGCAGTTCGACAGGGAACTACGAGCAGTACTTC CASSSTGNYEQYF
- few TRBJ2-4 TRBV10-3 TGTGCCATCAGTGAAGCCCAACTAGCCATCGCCAAAAACATTCAGTACTTC CAISEAQLAIAKNIQYF
- - TRBJ1-6 TRBV2 TGTGCCACCTTAGGACTGGAGAATTCACCCCTCCACTTT CATLGLENSPLHF
TRBD1 medium-sized TRBJ1-4 TRBV27 TGTGCCAGCAGTTTAGGGGGGCAGGGGGTTCGAGGCGGAAAACTGTTTTTT CASSLGGQGVRGGKLFF
TRBD2 - TRBJ2-1 TRBV6-2/TRBV6-3 TGTGCCAGCAGTTACTTTGGCGGGGGGGCGTCTGAGCAGTTCTTC CASSYFGGGASEQFF
- medium-sized TRBJ2-7 TRBV20-1 TGCAGTGCTAGTCCAAGGAGCTTCGACGAGCAGTACTTC CSASPRSFDEQYF
- many TRBJ1-1 TRBV20-1 TGCAGTGCTAGAGATCAAGGGACGGTCAAAGCTTTCTTT CSARDQGTVKAFF
- medium-sized TRBJ2-3 TRBV6-5 TGTGCCAGCAGTCCGCAAAGAGGGACCACAGATACGCAGTATTTT CASSPQRGTTDTQYF
- medium-sized TRBJ1-2 TRBV29-1 TGCAGCGTTCGGGATCACGCAGCTAACTATGGCTACACCTTC CSVRDHAANYGYTF
TRBD1 many TRBJ1-5 TRBV27 TGTGCCAGCAGTTTAACCAGGGGGGACAATCAGCCCCAGCATTTT CASSLTRGDNQPQHF
TRBD2 few TRBJ2-2 TRBV6-1 TGTGCCAGCAGTGAACTAGCGGGGGGGCCCGGGGAGCTGTTTTTT CASSELAGGPGELFF
- few TRBJ1-2 TRBV20-1 TGCAGTGCTAAAAACCCGATCGTTAACTATGGCTACACCTTC CSAKNPIVNYGYTF
TRBD1 few TRBJ2-1 TRBV5-1 TGCGCCAGCAGCTTAGGGACAGGGAGTAATGAGCAGTTCTTC CASSLGTGSNEQFF
TRBD2 medium-sized TRBJ2-7 TRBV20-1 TGCAGTGCTACCCTAGCGGCCTCCTACGAGCAGTACTTC CSATLAASYEQYF
- few TRBJ2-2 TRBV7-2 TGTGCCAGCAGCTTAGATCAGGGCGGGGAGCTGTTTTTT CASSLDQGGELFF
- - TRBJ1-5 TRBV6-1 TGTGCCAGCAGCTTAAGTAGGGGGAGCAATCAGCCCCAGCATTTT CASSLSRGSNQPQHF